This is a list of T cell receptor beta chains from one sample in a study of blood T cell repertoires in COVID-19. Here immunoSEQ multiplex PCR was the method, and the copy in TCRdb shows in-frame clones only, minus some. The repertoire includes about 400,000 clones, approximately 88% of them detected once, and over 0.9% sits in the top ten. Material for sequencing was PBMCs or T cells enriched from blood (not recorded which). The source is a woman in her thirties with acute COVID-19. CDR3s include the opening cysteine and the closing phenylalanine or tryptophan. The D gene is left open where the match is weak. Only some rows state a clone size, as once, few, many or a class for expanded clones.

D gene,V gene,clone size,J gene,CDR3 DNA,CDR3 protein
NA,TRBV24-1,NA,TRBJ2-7,TGTGCCACCAGTGATTCCGGGGGGCACGTACGGCAGTACTTC,CATSDSGGHVRQYF
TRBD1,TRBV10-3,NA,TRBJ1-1,TGTGCCATCAGGAAGACAGGGGACACTGAAGCTTTCTTT,CAIRKTGDTEAFF
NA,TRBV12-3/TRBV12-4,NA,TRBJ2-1,TGTGCCGGGGGGACTGCCTGGAATGAGCAGTTCTTC,CAGGTAWNEQFF
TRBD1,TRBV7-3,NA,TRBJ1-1,TGTGCCAGCAGCTTACCTGGACAGGTCCACAACACTGAAGCTTTCTTT,CASSLPGQVHNTEAFF
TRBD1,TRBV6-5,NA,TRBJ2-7,TGTGCCAGCAGATTACAGGGGCAGTATTCCTACGAGCAGTACTTC,CASRLQGQYSYEQYF
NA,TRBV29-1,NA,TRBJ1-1,TGCAGCGTTGGTTCAGGCCCTGAAGCTTTCTTT,CSVGSGPEAFF
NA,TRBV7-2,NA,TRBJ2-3,TGTGCCAGCAGCCAACAGGTAGTCTTGGGCGATACGCAGTATTTT,CASSQQVVLGDTQYF
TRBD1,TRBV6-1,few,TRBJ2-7,TGTGCCAGCAGTGAACAGGGGGCCTCCTACGAGCAGTACTTC,CASSEQGASYEQYF
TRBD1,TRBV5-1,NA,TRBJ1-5,TGCGCCAGCAGCTCGACAGGGCCAAATCAGCCCCAGCATTTT,CASSSTGPNQPQHF
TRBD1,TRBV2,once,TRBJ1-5,TGTGCCAGCAGTGCTCGGGGACAGGGCACAATTAGTGCCCAGCATTTT,CASSARGQGTISAQHF
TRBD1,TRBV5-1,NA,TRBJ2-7,TGCGCCAGCAGCTTGGTGGTGACAGGGTTGGGGGAGCAGTACTTC,CASSLVVTGLGEQYF
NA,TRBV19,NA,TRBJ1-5,TGTGCCAGTAGATTCAAAACGGGGAGCAGCAATCAGCCCCAGCATTTT,CASRFKTGSSNQPQHF
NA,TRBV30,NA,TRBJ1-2,TGTGCCTGGAGGGCCGGGAGCAACTATGGCTACACCTTC,CAWRAGSNYGYTF
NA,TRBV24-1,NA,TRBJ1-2,TGTGCCACCAGTGACCCGGTGTTCTATGGCTACACCTTC,CATSDPVFYGYTF
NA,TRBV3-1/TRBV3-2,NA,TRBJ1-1,TGTGCCAGCAGCCCATCCGACCCTAGCACTGAAGCTTTCTTT,CASSPSDPSTEAFF
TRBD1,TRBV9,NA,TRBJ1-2,TGTGCCAGCAGCGTTACCCCCGGGACAGGGGATGGCTACACCTTC,CASSVTPGTGDGYTF
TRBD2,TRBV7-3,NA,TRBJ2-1,TGTGCCAGCAGCTCTACCGGACTAGCGGGGTTCTACAATGAGCAGTTCTTC,CASSSTGLAGFYNEQFF
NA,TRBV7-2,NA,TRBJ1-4,TGTGCCAGCAGGGGCGGGTTCGGGACTAATGAAAAACTGTTTTTT,CASRGGFGTNEKLFF
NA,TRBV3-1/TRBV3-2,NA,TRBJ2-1,TGTGCCAGCAGCCAGATGACAACGAACTCCTACAATGAGCAGTTCTTC,CASSQMTTNSYNEQFF
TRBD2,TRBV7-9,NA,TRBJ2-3,TGTGCCAGCAGCTTCTTGCGGGGGAACACAGATACGCAGTATTTT,CASSFLRGNTDTQYF
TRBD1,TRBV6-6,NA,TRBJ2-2,TGTGCCAGCAGTCGCGCCCGGGACAGTTCTACCGGGGAGCTGTTTTTT,CASSRARDSSTGELFF
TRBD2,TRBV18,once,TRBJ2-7,TGTGCCAGCTCACCACCGGCGGGGGGGTCATTTCCCTACGAGCAGTACTTC,CASSPPAGGSFPYEQYF
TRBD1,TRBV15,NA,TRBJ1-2,TGTGCCACCAGCAGAGATGGAGGGGGCTCCTATGGCTACACCTTC,CATSRDGGGSYGYTF
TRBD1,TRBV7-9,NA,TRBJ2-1,TGTGCCAGCAGCGATCACGGGACAGCTGCCTACAATGAGCAGTTCTTC,CASSDHGTAAYNEQFF
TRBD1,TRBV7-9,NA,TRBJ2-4,TGTGCCAGCAGTCGTAACACAGGGGGCTATAACATTCAGTACTTC,CASSRNTGGYNIQYF
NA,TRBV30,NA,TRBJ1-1,TGTGCCTGGAGTGCCTACACTTTAGGGGTGAACACTGAAGCTTTCTTT,CAWSAYTLGVNTEAFF
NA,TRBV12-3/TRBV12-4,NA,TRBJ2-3,TGTGCCAGCAGCTCTAGAGCAGATACGCAGTATTTT,CASSSRADTQYF
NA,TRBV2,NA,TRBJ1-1,TGTGCCAGCAGTGCCGGGTTGAACACTGAAGCTTTCTTT,CASSAGLNTEAFF
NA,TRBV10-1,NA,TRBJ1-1,TGCGCCAGCAGTAAATCAAGGGAGGGCACTGAAGCTTTCTTT,CASSKSREGTEAFF
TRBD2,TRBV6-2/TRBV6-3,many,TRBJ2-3,TGTGCCAGCAGTGAGACTAGCGGGGGGCTCTCTCGGGCAGATACGCAGTATTTT,CASSETSGGLSRADTQYF
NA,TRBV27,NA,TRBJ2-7,TGTGCCAGCAGTACCCTACAGAGCTCCTACGAGCAGTACTTC,CASSTLQSSYEQYF
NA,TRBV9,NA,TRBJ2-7,TGTGCCAGGGCTAGGGGGATCTACGAGCAGTACTTC,CARARGIYEQYF
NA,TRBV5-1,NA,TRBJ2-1,TGCGCCAGCAGCTTGGGAGGGTCAAATGAGCAGTTCTTC,CASSLGGSNEQFF
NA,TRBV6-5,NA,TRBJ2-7,TGTGCCAGCAGTCCCCCCAGGGGTTCTGCCGAGCAGTACTTC,CASSPPRGSAEQYF
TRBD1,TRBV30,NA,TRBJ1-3,TGTGCCTGGAGTGTTACGGGGACAGGCGGAAACACCATATATTTT,CAWSVTGTGGNTIYF
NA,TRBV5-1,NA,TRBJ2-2,TGCGCCAGCAGCCCAGAGAGGACCGGGGAGCTGTTTTTT,CASSPERTGELFF
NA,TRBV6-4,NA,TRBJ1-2,TGTGCCAGCAGTGCGGAGTCTTCGGGCTATGGCTACACCTTC,CASSAESSGYGYTF
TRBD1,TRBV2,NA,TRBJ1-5,TGTGCCAGCAGTACGGGACAGCGGGCTACTCAGCCCCAGCATTTT,CASSTGQRATQPQHF
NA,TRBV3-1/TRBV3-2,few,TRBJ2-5,TGTGCCAGCAGCCTACGGCAGGGGTACCAAGAGACCCAGTACTTC,CASSLRQGYQETQYF
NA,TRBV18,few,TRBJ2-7,TGTGCCAGCTCGCTTGGACAGCAATACGAGCAGTACTTC,CASSLGQQYEQYF
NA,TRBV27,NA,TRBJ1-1,TGTGCCAGCAGTCCAACCTCGGGTATGACCACTGAAGCTTTCTTT,CASSPTSGMTTEAFF
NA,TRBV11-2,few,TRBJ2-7,TGTGCCAGCAGCTTAGCGTTGTGGGGAGATTACGAGCAGTACTTC,CASSLALWGDYEQYF
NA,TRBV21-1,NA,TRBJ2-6,TGTGCCAGCAGCAAAGAGGAGTCGCCTGGGGCCAACGTCCTGACTTTC,CASSKEESPGANVLTF